The sequence of this T cell receptor beta chain was determined in a study of Ad26.COV2.S vaccination and SARS-CoV-2 variants. Study-level background: Participants got Ad26.COV2.S intramuscularly, once or twice 56 days apart. Findings of the study overall: Recipients of vaccine and of placebo showed similar breadth of their non-spike TCR repertoires. Greater spike-specific TCR breadth was seen in vaccine recipients than in placebo recipients.

The method was immunoSEQ multiplex PCR; TCRdb's version includes in-frame clones alone and lacks a portion of them. The top ten clones hold roughly 13% of a sample with approximately 480,000 clones, around 88% of them seen once. Trimming removed 4 bases from V and 0 bases from J; junction bases left unmatched: 13. The CDR3 sequence is 18 residues long. CDR1 is SGHRS, CDR2 YFSETQ, per germline. Note on this clone: Antigen: not known.

Specified treatment: some 20 received Ad26.COV2.S at low or high dose, single or two shots; several received placebo; per-sample allocation not given. Collection of samples fell on day 63 after the first vaccine or placebo injection. This clonotype was obtained from a person aged 18-60 years who received the Ad26.COV2.S COVID-19 vaccine or a placebo. The chain employs TRBV5-1 and TRBJ2-4; 7 bases align to TRBD1. Source: peripheral blood, taken in a trial of Ad26.COV2.S vaccine versus placebo. The CDR3 DNA sequence: TGCGCCAGCAGCCCACGGGACAGAGCAGGGGTAGCCAAAAACATTCAGTACTTC. This encodes CASSPRDRAGVAKNIQYF.